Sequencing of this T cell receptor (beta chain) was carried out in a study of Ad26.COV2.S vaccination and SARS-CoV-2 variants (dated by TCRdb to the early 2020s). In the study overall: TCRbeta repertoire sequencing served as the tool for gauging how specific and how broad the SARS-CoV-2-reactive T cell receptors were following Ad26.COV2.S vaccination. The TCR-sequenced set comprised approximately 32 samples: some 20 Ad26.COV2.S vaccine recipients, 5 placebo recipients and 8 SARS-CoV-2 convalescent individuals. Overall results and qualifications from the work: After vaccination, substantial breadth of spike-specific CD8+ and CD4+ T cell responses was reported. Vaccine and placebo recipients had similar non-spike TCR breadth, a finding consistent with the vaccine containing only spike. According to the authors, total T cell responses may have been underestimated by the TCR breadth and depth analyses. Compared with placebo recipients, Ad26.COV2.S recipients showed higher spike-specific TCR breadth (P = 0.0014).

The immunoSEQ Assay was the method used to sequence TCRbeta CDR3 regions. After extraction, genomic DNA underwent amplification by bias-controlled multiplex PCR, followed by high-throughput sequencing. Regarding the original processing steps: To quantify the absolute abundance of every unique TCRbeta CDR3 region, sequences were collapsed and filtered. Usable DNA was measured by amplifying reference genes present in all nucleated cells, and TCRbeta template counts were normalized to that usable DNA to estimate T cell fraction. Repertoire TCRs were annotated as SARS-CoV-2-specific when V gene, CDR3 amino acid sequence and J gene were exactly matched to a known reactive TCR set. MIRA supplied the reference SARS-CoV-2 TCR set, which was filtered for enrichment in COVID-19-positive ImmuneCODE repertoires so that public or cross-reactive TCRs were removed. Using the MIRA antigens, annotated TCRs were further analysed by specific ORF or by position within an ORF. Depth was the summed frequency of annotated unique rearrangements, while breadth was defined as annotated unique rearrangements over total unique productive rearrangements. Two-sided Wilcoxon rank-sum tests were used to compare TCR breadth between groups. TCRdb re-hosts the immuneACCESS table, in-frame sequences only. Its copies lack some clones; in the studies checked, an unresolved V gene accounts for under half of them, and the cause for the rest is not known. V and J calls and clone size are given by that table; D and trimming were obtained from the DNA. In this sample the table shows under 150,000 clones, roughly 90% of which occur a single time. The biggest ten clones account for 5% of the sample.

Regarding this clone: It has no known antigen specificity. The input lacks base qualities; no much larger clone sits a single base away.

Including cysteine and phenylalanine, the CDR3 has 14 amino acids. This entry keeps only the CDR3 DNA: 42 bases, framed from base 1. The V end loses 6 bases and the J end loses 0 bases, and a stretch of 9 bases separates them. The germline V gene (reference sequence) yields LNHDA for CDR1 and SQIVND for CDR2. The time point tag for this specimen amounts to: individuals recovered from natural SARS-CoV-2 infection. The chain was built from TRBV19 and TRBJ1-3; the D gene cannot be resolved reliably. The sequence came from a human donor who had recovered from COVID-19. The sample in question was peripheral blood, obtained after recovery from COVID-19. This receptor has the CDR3 CASSAGDSGNTIYF. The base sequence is TGTGCCAGTAGCGCAGGCGACTCTGGAAACACCATATATTTT. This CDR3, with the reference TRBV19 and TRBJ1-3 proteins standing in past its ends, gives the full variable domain DGGITQSPKYLFRKEGQNVTLSCEQNLNHDAMYWYRQDPGQGLRLIYYSQIVNDFQKGDIAEGYSVSREKKESFPLTVTSAQKNPTAFYLCASSAGDSGNTIYFGEGSWLTVV.